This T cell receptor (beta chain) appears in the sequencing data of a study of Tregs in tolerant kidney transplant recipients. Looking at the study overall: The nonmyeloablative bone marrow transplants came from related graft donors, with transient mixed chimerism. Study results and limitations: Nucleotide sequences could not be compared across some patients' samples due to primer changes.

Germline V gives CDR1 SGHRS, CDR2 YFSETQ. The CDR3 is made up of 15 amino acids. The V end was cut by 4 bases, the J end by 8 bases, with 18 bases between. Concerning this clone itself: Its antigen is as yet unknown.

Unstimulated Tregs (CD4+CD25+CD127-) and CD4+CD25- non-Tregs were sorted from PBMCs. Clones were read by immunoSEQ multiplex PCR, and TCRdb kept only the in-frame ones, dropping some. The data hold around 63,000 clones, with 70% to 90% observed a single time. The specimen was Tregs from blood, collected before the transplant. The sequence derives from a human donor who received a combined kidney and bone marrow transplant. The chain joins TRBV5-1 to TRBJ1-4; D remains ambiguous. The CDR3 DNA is TGCGCCAGCAGCCTTTACCTCCCCCTGGGAGAAAAACTGTTTTTT. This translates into CASSLYLPLGEKLFF.